Shown below are 8 T cell receptor beta chains from a single sample sequenced in a study of blood T cell repertoires in COVID-19. TCRdb's table, derived via immunoSEQ multiplex PCR, lists solely in-frame clones and lacks some. Among 150,000 to 200,000 clones listed, less than 85% were seen once. The sample comprised peripheral blood. Receptor source: a human donor in a cohort sampled during active COVID-19.

This chain uses TRBV4-1 with TRBJ2-1; D gene uncertain. The CDR3 extends over 12 amino acids. Trimming shortened V by 1 base and J by 7 bases, and 5 bases separated the two germline ends. Germline V gene sequence: CDR1 MGHRA, CDR2 YSYEKL. CDR3 nucleotides: TGCGCCAGCAGCCAAGCCCCGAATGAGCAGTTCTTC. This codes for CASSQAPNEQFF.

This chain joins TRBV9 and TRBJ1-1; TRBD1 is a possible D gene (6 bases). The germline V and J ends were trimmed by 0 bases and 5 bases, with 11 bases remaining between them. The CDR3 is 14 amino acids. Germline-derived CDR1 and CDR2 are SGDLS and YYNGEE. CDR3 nucleotides: TGTGCCAGCAGCGTAGAGCCAGGACAGACTGAAGCTTTCTTT. Its protein product is CASSVEPGQTEAFF.

The chain recombines TRBV6-5 with TRBJ1-1, with D unclear. Per the germline V gene, CDR1 is MNHEY and CDR2 is SVGAGI. The CDR3 sequence is 12 residues long. V dropped 4 bases and J dropped 3 bases, with 6 bases sitting between them. In nucleotides, the CDR3 is TGTGCCAGCAGTTTCGGAGACACTGAAGCTTTCTTT. Encoded protein: CASSFGDTEAFF.

The V gene is TRBV7-9, the J gene TRBJ2-5, with 8 bases fitting TRBD1. The J segment lost 1 base and the V segment lost 5 bases, leaving 3 bases of the junction unmatched. This CDR3 is 14 amino acids long. CDR1 SEHNR and CDR2 FQNEAQ come from the germline V gene (reference sequence). The CDR3 is CASSEDRAQETQYF. CDR3 DNA sequence: TGTGCCAGCAGCGAGGACAGGGCCCAAGAGACCCAGTACTTC.

This sequence joins TRBV19 and TRBJ2-1; TRBD2 matches 11 bases. This CDR3 has 16 amino acids. Germline CDR1 is LNHDA and CDR2 is SQIVND (reference sequence). V shed 0 bases and J 9 bases; nucleotides not matched to a gene: 7. The CDR3 region has the DNA TGTGCCAGTAGTATAGATCATACTAGCGGGGGCCCTGAGCAGTTCTTC. This translates into CASSIDHTSGGPEQFF.

This clone appeared a single time. The chain combines TRBV6-5 with TRBJ1-1; D call uncertain. CDR1 MNHEY and CDR2 SVGAGI come from the germline V gene. This CDR3 is built from 16 residues. V lost 2 bases, J lost 4 bases, and 17 bases lay in between. Here the CDR3 reads CASSYQILEAGTEAFF. CDR3 DNA sequence: TGTGCCAGCAGTTACCAGATCCTTGAAGCAGGCACTGAAGCTTTCTTT.

This clone was seen a handful of times. The V call is TRBV7-3, the J call TRBJ2-1, with 9 positions matching TRBD1. Trimming cost V 6 bases and J 4 bases; bases outside gene matches: 4. This CDR3 is 14 amino acids long. The germline gives CDR1 SGHTA, CDR2 FQGTGA. DNA for the CDR3: TGTGCCAGCAGGGTCGGGACAGGGTACAATGAGCAGTTCTTC. Translated: CASRVGTGYNEQFF.

This chain connects TRBV5-1 to TRBJ2-3, with 8 bases fitting TRBD1. Germline loops: CDR1 SGHRS, CDR2 YFSETQ. CDR3 length: 14 residues. V dropped 3 bases and J dropped 4; count of bases not matched to a gene: 4. The CDR3 spells CASSSGQGPDTQYF. The CDR3, as DNA: TGCGCCAGCAGCTCCGGACAGGGCCCAGATACGCAGTATTTT.